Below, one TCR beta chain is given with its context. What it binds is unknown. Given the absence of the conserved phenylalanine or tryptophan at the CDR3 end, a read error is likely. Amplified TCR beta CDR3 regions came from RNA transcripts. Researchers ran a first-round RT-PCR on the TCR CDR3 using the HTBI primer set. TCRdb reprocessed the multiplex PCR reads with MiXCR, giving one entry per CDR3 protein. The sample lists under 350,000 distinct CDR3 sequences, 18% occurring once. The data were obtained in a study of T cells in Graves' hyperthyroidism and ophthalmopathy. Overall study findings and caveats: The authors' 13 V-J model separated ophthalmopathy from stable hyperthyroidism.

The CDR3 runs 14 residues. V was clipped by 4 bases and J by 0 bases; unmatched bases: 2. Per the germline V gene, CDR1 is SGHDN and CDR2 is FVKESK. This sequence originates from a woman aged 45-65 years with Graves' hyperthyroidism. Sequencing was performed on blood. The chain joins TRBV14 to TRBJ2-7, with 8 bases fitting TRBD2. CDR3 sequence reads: CASSPTSASYEQYL. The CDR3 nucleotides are TGTGCCAGCAGCCCGACTAGCGCCTCCTACGAGCAGTACCTC.